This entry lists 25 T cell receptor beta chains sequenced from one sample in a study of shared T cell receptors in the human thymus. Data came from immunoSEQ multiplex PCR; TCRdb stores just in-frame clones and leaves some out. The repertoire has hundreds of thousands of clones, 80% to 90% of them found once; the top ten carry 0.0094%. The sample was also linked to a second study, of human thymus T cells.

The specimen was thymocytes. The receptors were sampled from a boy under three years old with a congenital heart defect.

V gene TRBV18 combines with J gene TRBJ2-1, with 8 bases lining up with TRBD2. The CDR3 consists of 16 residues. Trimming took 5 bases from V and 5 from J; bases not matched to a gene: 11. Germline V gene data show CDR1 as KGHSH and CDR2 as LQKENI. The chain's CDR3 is CASSTDGLAENNEQFF. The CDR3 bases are TGTGCCAGCTCAACAGATGGACTAGCAGAGAACAATGAGCAGTTCTTC.

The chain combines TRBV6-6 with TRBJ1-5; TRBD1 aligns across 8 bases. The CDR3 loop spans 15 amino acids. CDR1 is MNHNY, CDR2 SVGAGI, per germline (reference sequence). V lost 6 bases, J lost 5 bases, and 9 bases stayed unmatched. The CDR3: CASRSDRERDQPQHF. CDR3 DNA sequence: TGTGCCAGCAGGTCGGACAGGGAGAGGGATCAGCCCCAGCATTTT.

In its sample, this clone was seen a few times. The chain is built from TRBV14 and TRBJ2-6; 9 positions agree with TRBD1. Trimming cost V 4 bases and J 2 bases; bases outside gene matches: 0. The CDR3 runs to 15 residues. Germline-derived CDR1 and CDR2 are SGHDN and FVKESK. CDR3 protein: CASSRTGAGANVLTF. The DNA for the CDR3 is TGTGCCAGCAGCCGGACAGGGGCTGGGGCCAACGTCCTGACTTTC.

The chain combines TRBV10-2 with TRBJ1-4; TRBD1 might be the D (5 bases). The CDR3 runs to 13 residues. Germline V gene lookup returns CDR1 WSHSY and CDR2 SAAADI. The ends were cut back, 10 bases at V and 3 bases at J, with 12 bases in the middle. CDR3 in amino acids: CATGGVANEKLFF. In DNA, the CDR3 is TGCGCCACCGGGGGGGTGGCTAATGAAAAACTGTTTTTT.

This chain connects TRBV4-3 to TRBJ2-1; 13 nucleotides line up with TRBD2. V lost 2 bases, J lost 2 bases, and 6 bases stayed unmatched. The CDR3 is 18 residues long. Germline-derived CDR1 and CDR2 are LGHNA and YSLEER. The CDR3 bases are TGCGCCAGCAGCCAAACCCCAACTAGCGGGGGGGCCTACAATGAGCAGTTCTTC. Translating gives CASSQTPTSGGAYNEQFF.

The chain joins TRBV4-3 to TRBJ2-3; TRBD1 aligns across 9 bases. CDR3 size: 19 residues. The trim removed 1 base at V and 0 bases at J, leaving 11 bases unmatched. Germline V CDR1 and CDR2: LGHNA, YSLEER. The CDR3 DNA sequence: TGCGCCAGCAGCCAAGGCTCGGGACAGGGACCATTTAGCACAGATACGCAGTATTTT. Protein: CASSQGSGQGPFSTDTQYF.

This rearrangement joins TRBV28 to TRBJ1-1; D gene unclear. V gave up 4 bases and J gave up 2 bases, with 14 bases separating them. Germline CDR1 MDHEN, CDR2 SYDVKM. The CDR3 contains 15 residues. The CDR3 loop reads CASSSARRINTEAFF. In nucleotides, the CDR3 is TGTGCCAGCAGTTCAGCCAGGAGGATAAACACTGAAGCTTTCTTT.

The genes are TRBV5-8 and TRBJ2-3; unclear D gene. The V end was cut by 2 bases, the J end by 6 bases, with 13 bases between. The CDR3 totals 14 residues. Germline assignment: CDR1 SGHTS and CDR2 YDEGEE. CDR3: CASSFTLRLDTQYF. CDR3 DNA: TGTGCCAGCAGCTTTACCCTACGCCTGGATACGCAGTATTTT.

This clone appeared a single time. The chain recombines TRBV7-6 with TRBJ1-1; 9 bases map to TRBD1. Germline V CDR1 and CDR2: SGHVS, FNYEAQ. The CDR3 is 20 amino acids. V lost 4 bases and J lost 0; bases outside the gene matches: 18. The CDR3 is CASSSRAFGQGQPMNTEAFF. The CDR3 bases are TGTGCCAGCAGCTCCAGGGCCTTCGGACAGGGGCAACCTATGAACACTGAAGCTTTCTTT.

CDR3 protein: CASSLKGYEQFF. Here the CDR3 DNA reads TGTGCCAGTAGCCTGAAGGGGTACGAGCAGTTCTTC. V is TRBV19 and J is TRBJ2-1; tentative D call: TRBD1 (5 bases). There are 12 residues in the CDR3. In germline, CDR1 is LNHDA, CDR2 SQIVND (reference sequence). V lost 6 bases to trimming and J lost 10 bases, with 13 bases between them.

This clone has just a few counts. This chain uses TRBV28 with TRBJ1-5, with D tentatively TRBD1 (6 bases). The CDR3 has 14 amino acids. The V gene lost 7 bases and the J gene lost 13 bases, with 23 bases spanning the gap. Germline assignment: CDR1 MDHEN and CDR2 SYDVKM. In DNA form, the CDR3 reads TGTGCCAGCATGGGGCGGTCCGGACAGAACCCTCAGCATTTT. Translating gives CASMGRSGQNPQHF.

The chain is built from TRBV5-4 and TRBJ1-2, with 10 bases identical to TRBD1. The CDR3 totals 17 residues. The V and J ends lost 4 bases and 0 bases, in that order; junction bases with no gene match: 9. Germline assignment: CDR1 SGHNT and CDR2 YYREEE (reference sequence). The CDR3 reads CASSLATGGDSNYGYTF. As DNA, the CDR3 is TGTGCCAGCAGCCTCGCGACAGGGGGCGACTCTAACTATGGCTACACCTTC.

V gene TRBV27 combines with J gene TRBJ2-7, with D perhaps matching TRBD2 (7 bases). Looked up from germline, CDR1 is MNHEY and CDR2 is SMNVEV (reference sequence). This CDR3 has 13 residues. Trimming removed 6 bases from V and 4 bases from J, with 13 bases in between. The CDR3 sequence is CASSRRGAYEQYF. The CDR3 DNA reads TGTGCCAGCAGCCGACGGGGGGCGTACGAGCAGTACTTC.

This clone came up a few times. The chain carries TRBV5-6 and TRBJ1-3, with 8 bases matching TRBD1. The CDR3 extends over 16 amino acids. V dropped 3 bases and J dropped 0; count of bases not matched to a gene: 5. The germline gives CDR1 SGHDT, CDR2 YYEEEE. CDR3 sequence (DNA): TGTGCCAGCAGCTCGACAGGGGATAGCTCTGGAAACACCATATATTTT. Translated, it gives CASSSTGDSSGNTIYF.

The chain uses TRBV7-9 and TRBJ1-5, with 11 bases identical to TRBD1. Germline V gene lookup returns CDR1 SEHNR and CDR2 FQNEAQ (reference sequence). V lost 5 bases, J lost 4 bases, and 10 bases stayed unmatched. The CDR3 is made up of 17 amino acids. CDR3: CASSRGQGAGRNQPQHF. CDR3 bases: TGTGCCAGCAGCCGCGGACAGGGGGCAGGGCGGAATCAGCCCCAGCATTTT. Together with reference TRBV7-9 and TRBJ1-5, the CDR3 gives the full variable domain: DTGVSQNPRHKITKRGQNVTFRCDPISEHNRLYWYRQTLGQGPEFLTYFQNEAQLEKSRLLSDRFSAERPKGSFSTLEIQRTEQGDSAMYLCASSRGQGAGRNQPQHFGDGTRLSIL.

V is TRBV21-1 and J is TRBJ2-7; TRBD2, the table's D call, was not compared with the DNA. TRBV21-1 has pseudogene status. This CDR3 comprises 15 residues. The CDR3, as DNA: TGTGCCAGCAGCAAAGGTGAACGGAGTTCCTACGAGCAGTACTTC. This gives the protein CASSKGERSSYEQYF.

CDR3 in DNA: TGTGCCACCCGGGGTCCCGGGACCGGGGAGCTGTTTTTT. This encodes CATRGPGTGELFF. This chain joins TRBV28 and TRBJ2-2, with D perhaps matching TRBD2 (5 bases). The CDR3 runs to 13 residues. Trimming stripped 10 bases from V and 5 bases from J, with 14 bases between. Germline V CDR1 and CDR2: MDHEN, SYDVKM.

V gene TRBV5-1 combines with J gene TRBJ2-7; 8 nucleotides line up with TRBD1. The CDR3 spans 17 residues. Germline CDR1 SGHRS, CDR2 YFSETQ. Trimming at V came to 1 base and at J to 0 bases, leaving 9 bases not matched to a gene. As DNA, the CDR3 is TGCGCCAGCAGCTTGAATGGGGCAGGGGGCGCCTCCTACGAGCAGTACTTC. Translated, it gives CASSLNGAGGASYEQYF.

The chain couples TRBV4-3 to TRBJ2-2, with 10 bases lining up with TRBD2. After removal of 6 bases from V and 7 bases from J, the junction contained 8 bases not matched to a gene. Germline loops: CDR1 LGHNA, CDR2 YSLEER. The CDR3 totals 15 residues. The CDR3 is CASSPSGGENGELFF. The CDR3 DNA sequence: TGCGCCAGCAGTCCTAGCGGGGGTGAGAACGGGGAGCTGTTTTTT.

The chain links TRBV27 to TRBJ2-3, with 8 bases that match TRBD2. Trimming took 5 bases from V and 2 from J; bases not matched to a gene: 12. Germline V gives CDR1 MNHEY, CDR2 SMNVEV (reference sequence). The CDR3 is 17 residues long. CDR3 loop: CASSQSSGGRPTDTQYF. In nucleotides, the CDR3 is TGTGCCAGCAGTCAATCCTCGGGGGGGCGCCCCACAGATACGCAGTATTTT.

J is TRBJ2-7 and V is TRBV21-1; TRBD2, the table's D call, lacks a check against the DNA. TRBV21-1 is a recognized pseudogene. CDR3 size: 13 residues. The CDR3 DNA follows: TGTGCCAGCAGCGCCCCCTCACTCTACGAGCAGTACTTC. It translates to CASSAPSLYEQYF.

The CDR3 region has the DNA TGTGCCAGCAGTTTAGGGCGAGCGGGAGGGTCCCCCTACGAGCAGTACTTC. It translates to CASSLGRAGGSPYEQYF. This chain links TRBV27 with TRBJ2-7; 10 nucleotides agree with TRBD2. With V trimmed by 2 bases and J by 2 bases, 9 bases remained unmatched. Germline CDR1 is MNHEY and CDR2 is SMNVEV (reference sequence). The CDR3 consists of 17 residues.

The CDR3 nucleotides are TGCAGCGTCAGAAGAGAGGGACAGCAAGCCATTCAGTACTTC. It specifies CSVRREGQQAIQYF. The chain employs TRBV29-1 and TRBJ2-4, with 7 bases fitting TRBD1. The germline CDR1 and CDR2 sequences are SQVTM and ANQGSEA. The V segment lost 6 bases and the J segment 9 bases; nucleotides outside the gene matches: 14. There are 14 residues in the CDR3.

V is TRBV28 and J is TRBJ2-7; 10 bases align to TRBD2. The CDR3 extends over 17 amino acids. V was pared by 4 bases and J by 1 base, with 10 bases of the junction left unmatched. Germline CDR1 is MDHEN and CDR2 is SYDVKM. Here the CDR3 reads CASSCHHSGRLSYEQYF. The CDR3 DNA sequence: TGTGCCAGCAGTTGCCATCATAGCGGGAGGCTTTCCTACGAGCAGTACTTC.

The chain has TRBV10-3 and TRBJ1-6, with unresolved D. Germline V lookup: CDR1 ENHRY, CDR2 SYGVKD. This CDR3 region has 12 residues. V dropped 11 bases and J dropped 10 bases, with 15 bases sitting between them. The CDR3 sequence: CAPRGVRSPLHF. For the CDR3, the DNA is TGTGCCCCCCGCGGGGTTAGGTCACCCCTCCACTTT.